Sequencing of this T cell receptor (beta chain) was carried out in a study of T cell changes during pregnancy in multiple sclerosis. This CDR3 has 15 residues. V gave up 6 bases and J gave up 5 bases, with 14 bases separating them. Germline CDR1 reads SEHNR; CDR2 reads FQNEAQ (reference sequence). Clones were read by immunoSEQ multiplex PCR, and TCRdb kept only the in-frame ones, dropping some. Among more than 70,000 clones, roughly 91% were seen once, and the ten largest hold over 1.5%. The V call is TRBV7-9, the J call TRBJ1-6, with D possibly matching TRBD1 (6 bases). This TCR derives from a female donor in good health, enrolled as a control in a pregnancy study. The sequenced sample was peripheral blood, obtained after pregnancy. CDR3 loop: CASSPDSGNNSPLHF. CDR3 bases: TGTGCCAGCAGTCCGGACAGCGGCAATAATTCACCCCTCCACTTT.